Sequencing of this T cell receptor (beta chain) was carried out in a study of control samples from healthy donors and cancer patients (dated by TCRdb to between 2020 and 2021). The library relied on the immunoSEQ multiplex PCR assay. Here the immuneACCESS table is served through TCRdb, limited to in-frame sequences with V and J called. Missing clones are a known gap in these copies; in checked studies unresolved V genes cover under half, and the rest lacks a known reason. Recorded for this sample are some 99,000 clones; about nine tenths of them occurred a single time. Of the sample, roughly 4.5% is held by the ten largest clones. Reading from cysteine to phenylalanine, the CDR3 counts 15 amino acids. This entry keeps only the CDR3 DNA: 45 bases, framed from base 1. Trimmed from V: 5 bases; trimmed from J: 3 bases; junction bases lacking a gene match: 8. Looking up the germline V gene yields CDR1 MNHEY and CDR2 SVGEGT.

A note on this clone: What this receptor recognizes is not known. No clone much larger than this one lies a single base away; base qualities are absent.

The source material was blood. The rearrangement combines TRBV6-2 or TRBV6-3 with TRBJ1-2, with 8 middle bases fitting TRBD1. The TCR comes from a human donor in good health. The donor label of this sample is uncertain. Here the CDR3 is given as CASSERTGWDYGYTF. The DNA sequence is as follows: TGTGCCAGCAGTGAGAGGACAGGGTGGGACTATGGCTACACCTTC.